This entry lists 21 T cell receptor beta chains sequenced from one sample in a study of cytomegalovirus exposure and HLA in healthy donors. Use of 60 Vbeta and 13 Jbeta primers characterized the PCR. Some clones are missing from TCRdb's copy, which holds only in-frame ones; the method was immunoSEQ multiplex PCR. The top ten hold over 10% of the sample, which has 70,000 to 95,000 clones, roughly 80% seen once. Material for sequencing was PBMCs. All receptors derive from a human donor in good health.

This clone was observed a few times. The chain employs TRBV2 and TRBJ1-1; D is unresolved. The germline V gene encodes CDR1 SNHLY and CDR2 FYNNEI. V shed 5 bases and J shed 6 bases, with 7 bases lying between them. The CDR3 length is 11 residues. As DNA, the CDR3 is TGTGCCAGCAGTCTATTAGCTGAAGCTTTCTTT. Its protein is CASSLLAEAFF.

The CDR3 DNA is TGTGCCAGCAGCCCAAGACTAGCGGCAAGCACAGATACGCAGTATTTT. Translating gives CASSPRLAASTDTQYF. V is TRBV7-9 and J is TRBJ2-3; 9 bases are shared with TRBD2. This CDR3 spans 16 amino acids. J lost 0 bases, V lost 5 bases, and 6 bases had no gene match. Germline V lookup: CDR1 SEHNR, CDR2 FQNEAQ (reference sequence).

The chain couples TRBV27 to TRBJ2-3; possible D gene TRBD2, 6 bases. Germline CDR1 reads MNHEY; CDR2 reads SMNVEV (reference sequence). Trimming pared 5 bases from V and 0 bases from J, leaving 21 bases between. CDR3 length equals 18 residues. The CDR3 is CASSPRLVWGFSTDTQYF. Here the CDR3 DNA reads TGTGCCAGCAGTCCCAGACTAGTTTGGGGTTTCAGCACAGATACGCAGTATTTT.

The chain uses TRBV5-1 and TRBJ1-6, with D unresolved. The V end lost 4 bases, the J end lost 8 bases, and 13 bases lay between the germline ends. Germline V gene sequence: CDR1 SGHRS, CDR2 YFSETQ. The CDR3 extends over 14 amino acids. CDR3 amino acids: CASSPDTPDSPLHF. CDR3 DNA sequence: TGCGCCAGCAGCCCCGACACTCCGGATTCACCCCTCCACTTT.

This clone was detected only once. The chain has TRBV15 and TRBJ2-5; D possibly corresponds to TRBD2 (5 bases). CDR3 length: 15 residues. Between the trimmed V and J ends, which lost 3 bases and 2 bases, there was a span of 13 bases. The germline gives CDR1 LNHNV, CDR2 YYDKDF (reference sequence). The CDR3 is CATSSRTRGQETQYF. The CDR3 nucleotides are TGTGCCACCAGCAGTCGTACCCGGGGTCAAGAGACCCAGTACTTC.

This clone is a singleton in its sample. The V and J genes are TRBV6-5 and TRBJ1-1; 11 nucleotides line up with TRBD1. V lost 6 bases to trimming and J lost 5 bases; unmatched junction nucleotides: 5. The germline gives CDR1 MNHEY, CDR2 SVGAGI. The CDR3 runs to 14 residues. DNA for the CDR3: TGTGCCAGCAGACAGGGACAGGGGGGGACTGAAGCTTTCTTT. It encodes CASRQGQGGTEAFF.

This chain joins TRBV30 and TRBJ1-1; the D gene is possibly TRBD1 (5 bases). This CDR3 is 13 amino acids long. Between the trimmed V and J ends, which lost 5 bases and 4 bases, there was a span of 14 bases. Germline lookup yields CDR1 GTSNPN and CDR2 SVGIG (reference sequence). CDR3 sequence reads: CAWLSQDTTEAFF. The CDR3 region has the DNA TGTGCCTGGCTTTCCCAGGACACCACTGAAGCTTTCTTT.

This clone was detected once. The chain couples TRBV19 to TRBJ2-7; the match to TRBD2 covers 7 bases. The CDR3 is made up of 15 amino acids. V shed 3 bases, J shed 3 bases, and the junction held 8 bases outside the gene matches. The germline gives CDR1 LNHDA, CDR2 SQIVND (reference sequence). CDR3 amino acids: CASSMVGSGLYEQYF. In DNA, the CDR3 is TGTGCCAGTAGTATGGTGGGTAGCGGGCTCTACGAGCAGTACTTC.

The V gene is TRBV5-6, the J gene TRBJ2-3; 8 positions match TRBD1. Looked up from germline, CDR1 is SGHDT and CDR2 is YYEEEE. This CDR3 is 14 amino acids long. J lost 7 bases, V lost 0 bases, and 4 bases had no gene match. The CDR3 nucleotides read TGTGCCAGCAGCTTGGGACAGGGGAGCTATACGCAGTATTTT. Translating gives CASSLGQGSYTQYF.

The V call is TRBV7-9, the J call TRBJ1-6, with 10 bases identical to TRBD1. Germline loops: CDR1 SEHNR, CDR2 FQNEAQ (reference sequence). Germline trimming cut 5 bases from V and 9 bases from J; bases unmatched to any gene: 7. The CDR3 is 15 amino acids. The CDR3 spells CASSGGTGEGSPLHF. The CDR3 bases are TGTGCCAGCAGCGGAGGGACAGGGGAAGGTTCACCCCTCCACTTT.

The chain combines TRBV7-2 with TRBJ2-5, with D hard to call. This CDR3 comprises 11 residues. Trimming pared 5 bases from V and 1 base from J, leaving 2 bases between. Germline CDR1 reads SGHTA; CDR2 reads FQGNSA. CDR3 protein: CASSLQETQYF. CDR3 coding DNA: TGTGCCAGCAGCCTCCAAGAGACCCAGTACTTC.

The chain recombines TRBV5-6 with TRBJ1-2; D is perhaps TRBD1 (5 bases). There are 14 residues in the CDR3. The germline V and J ends were trimmed by 0 bases and 5 bases, with 11 bases remaining between them. Per the germline V gene, CDR1 is SGHDT and CDR2 is YYEEEE. CDR3 in amino acids: CASSLVGGGYGYTF. The CDR3 region has the DNA TGTGCCAGCAGCTTGGTTGGGGGGGGATATGGCTACACCTTC. The whole variable domain, remainder taken from reference TRBV5-6 and TRBJ1-2, is DAGVTQSPTHLIKTRGQQVTLRCSPKSGHDTVSWYQQALGQGPQFIFQYYEEEERQRGNFPDRFSGHQFPNYSSELNVNALLLGDSALYLCASSLVGGGYGYTFGSGTRLTVV.

The chain has TRBV5-1 and TRBJ2-3; 7 bases fit TRBD1. The V gene end was trimmed by 0 bases and the J gene end by 2 bases; junction bases not matched to a gene: 3. CDR3 size: 15 residues. Germline CDR1 SGHRS, CDR2 YFSETQ. Here the CDR3 reads CASSLGGQNTDTQYF. DNA for the CDR3: TGCGCCAGCAGCTTGGGGGGACAGAACACAGATACGCAGTATTTT.

This chain joins TRBV7-2 and TRBJ1-1, with 8 bases matching TRBD1. The germline V gene has CDR1 SGHTA and CDR2 FQGNSA. The CDR3 is 15 residues long. Unmatched junction bases numbered 4, after V lost 3 bases and J lost 1 base. The CDR3 is CASSFTGGKNTEAFF. CDR3 DNA: TGTGCCAGCAGCTTTACAGGGGGAAAGAACACTGAAGCTTTCTTT.

The J gene is TRBJ2-1, the V gene TRBV5-1, with 8 bases identical to TRBD2. Germline V gene data show CDR1 as SGHRS and CDR2 as YFSETQ. V lost 1 base, J lost 1 base, and 10 bases stayed unmatched. The CDR3 is 18 residues long. CDR3 loop: CASSLIVSGVDSYNEQFF. The CDR3, as DNA: TGCGCCAGCAGCTTGATCGTTAGCGGGGTTGATTCCTACAATGAGCAGTTCTTC.

The genes are TRBV11-2 and TRBJ1-4; D not certain. The germline V gene has CDR1 SGHAT and CDR2 FQNNGV. Trimming took off 5 bases at V and 8 bases at J, with 12 bases between the two ends. The CDR3 length is 13 residues. The CDR3 is CASSTGEGEKLFF. The CDR3 nucleotides are TGTGCCAGCAGCACCGGGGAGGGCGAAAAACTGTTTTTT.

The genes are TRBV2 and TRBJ2-7, with D hard to call. Trimming took 4 bases from V and 2 from J, leaving 6 bases between them. CDR3 length equals 12 residues. Per germline, CDR1 SNHLY and CDR2 FYNNEI. In DNA form, the CDR3 reads TGTGCCAGCAGTGGCGTAGCCTACGAGCAGTACTTC. It encodes CASSGVAYEQYF.

This chain links TRBV7-2 with TRBJ2-1; 7 bases line up with TRBD2. V was pared by 5 bases and J by 2 bases, with 12 bases of the junction left unmatched. The CDR3 loop spans 17 amino acids. Germline V lookup: CDR1 SGHTA, CDR2 FQGNSA. CDR3 DNA: TGTGCCAGCAGCACTAGCTGGGCGGGGGACCCCTACAATGAGCAGTTCTTC. Its protein product is CASSTSWAGDPYNEQFF.

This clone was counted a few times. The gene calls are TRBV5-5 and TRBJ1-2, with 9 positions matching TRBD1. This CDR3 is 17 amino acids long. The V gene's germline CDR1 is SGHKS and CDR2 YYEKEE (reference sequence). V dropped 0 bases and J dropped 4; count of bases not matched to a gene: 10. The CDR3, as DNA: TGTGCCAGCAGCTTGGTGGGGACAGGGATAATAGGCTATGGCTACACCTTC. This encodes CASSLVGTGIIGYGYTF.

This chain's CDR3 is CASTGGDRDNEKLFF. The DNA for the CDR3 is TGTGCCAGCACCGGAGGGGACAGGGATAATGAAAAACTGTTTTTT. The chain couples TRBV9 to TRBJ1-4; 9 bases align to TRBD1. The CDR3 covers 15 residues. The trim removed 6 bases at V and 4 bases at J, leaving 7 bases unmatched. CDR1 and CDR2 from the germline V gene are SGDLS and YYNGEE.

The chain has TRBV5-4 and TRBJ2-5; 8 bases map to TRBD1. Near its end, the DNA agrees better with TRBJ2-7, so the J call may be wrong. The CDR3 contains 15 residues. In germline, CDR1 is SGHNT, CDR2 YYREEE (reference sequence). The CDR3 here is CASSLGGQGGYEQYF. In nucleotides, the CDR3 is TGTGCCAGCAGCTTGGGCGGACAGGGCGGGTACGAGCAGTACTTC.